This T cell receptor (beta chain) was documented in a study of early T cells in non-severe SARS-CoV-2 infection. Study findings and constraints: Matching with VDJdb favored anti-spike CD8 responses (missing private and CD4 specificities).

This clonotype showed up many times. As yet, its antigen is unknown. The CDR3 length is 15 residues. The V end lost 0 bases, the J end lost 3 bases, and 8 bases lay between the germline ends. Germline V CDR1 and CDR2: MGHRA, YSYEKL. Attachment of unique molecular identifiers to individual cDNA molecules was performed. TCRdb re-called the 5' RACE reads through MiXCR, storing one row per CDR3 protein. Of 83,000 or so distinct CDR3 sequences listed, roughly a tenth are singletons. This clonotype originated in an adult who was a healthcare worker with PCR-confirmed SARS-CoV-2 infection or an uninfected control (not recorded which). The sample consisted of whole blood, taken at baseline. The gene calls are TRBV4-1 and TRBJ2-2; D remains unclear. CDR3 in amino acids: CASSQDIGYTGELFF. The CDR3 nucleotides read TGCGCCAGCAGCCAAGATATAGGGTACACCGGGGAGCTGTTTTTT.